This TCR beta chain was obtained from a study of blood T cell repertoires in COVID-19. Whole-study context: Material from acute and convalescent COVID-19 was sourced from the United States, Italy and Spain. In each case, the material was cDNA or gDNA derived from T cells, B-cell-depleted T cells, or PBMCs.

TCRdb's table, derived via immunoSEQ multiplex PCR, lists solely in-frame clones and lacks some. The sample holds around 100,000 clones, about 91% seen once. The CDR3 is made up of 16 amino acids. Trimming stripped 0 bases from V and 0 bases from J, with 6 bases between. In germline, CDR1 is LGHNA, CDR2 YSLEER. The J gene is TRBJ2-6, the V gene TRBV4-3; a possible D gene is TRBD2 (5 bases). The origin of this receptor is a human donor in a cohort sampled during active COVID-19. The sequenced material came from peripheral blood. CDR3 DNA sequence: TGCGCCAGCAGCCAAGAAGAGGGCTCTGGGGCCAACGTCCTGACTTTC. Translation gives CASSQEEGSGANVLTF.